A single sample is the source of the 25 T cell receptor beta chains below, sequenced in a study of shared clonotypes between healthy human individuals. Some clones are missing from TCRdb's copy, which holds only in-frame ones; the method was immunoSEQ multiplex PCR. Among about 1.1 million clones listed, around three quarters were seen once. Sequencing used memory CD4+ T cells from PBMCs. As for subset: CD45RA-negative fraction. Receptors originate from a man younger than 35 in good health. Some clones in this sample may be carry-over from other donors' samples.

This rearrangement joins TRBV2 to TRBJ1-5, with 10 bases matching TRBD1. CDR1 is SNHLY and CDR2 is FYNNEI in the germline V gene. V lost 7 bases, J lost 2 bases, and 2 bases stayed unmatched. The CDR3 has 14 amino acids. In DNA, the CDR3 is TGTGCCAGCAAGGGGACAGGGGGCAATCAGCCCCAGCATTTT. Protein sequence: CASKGTGGNQPQHF.

A note on this clone: A much larger clone differs by one base, so this may be a read error. The sample contains more than one DNA sequence encoding this CDR3. This chain joins TRBV27 and TRBJ2-3; D is undetermined. This CDR3 has 11 amino acids. V lost 3 bases and J lost 4, with 2 bases in between. Per the germline V gene, CDR1 is MNHEY and CDR2 is SMNVEV (reference sequence). The CDR3 DNA follows: TGTGCCAGCAGTTTGGCAGATACGCAGTATTTT. It encodes CASSLADTQYF.

This clone was observed a single time. DNA of the CDR3: TGTGCCAGCAGTTTCCTACCTCCGGGACAGGGGCTTGGGGGATATGGCTACACCTTC. This sequence encodes CASSFLPPGQGLGGYGYTF. The chain combines TRBV28 with TRBJ1-2; TRBD1 matches 10 bases. Germline trimming cut 3 bases from V and 5 bases from J; bases unmatched to any gene: 18. This CDR3 has 19 amino acids. Germline V gene data show CDR1 as MDHEN and CDR2 as SYDVKM.

V usage is TRBV30 and J usage is TRBJ2-5, with D possibly matching TRBD1 (5 bases). The DNA end lines up better with TRBJ2-7; the J call may be wrong. Germline V gene lookup returns CDR1 GTSNPN and CDR2 SVGIG (reference sequence). The CDR3 is made up of 11 amino acids. DNA of the CDR3: TGTGCCTGGGGGGCTGTCTACGAGCAGTACTTC. Its protein product is CAWGAVYEQYF.

The J gene is TRBJ2-2, the V gene TRBV10-3; 8 bases align to TRBD2. The CDR3 covers 14 residues. V lost 6 bases and J lost 3; bases outside the gene matches: 3. Germline CDR1 reads ENHRY; CDR2 reads SYGVKD. This chain's CDR3 is CAIRSSGHTGELFF. The CDR3 DNA sequence: TGTGCCATCAGATCTAGCGGGCACACCGGGGAGCTGTTTTTT.

This chain uses TRBV14 with TRBJ2-2; D not certain. This CDR3 is built from 14 residues. The V end lost 4 bases, the J end lost 1 base, and 7 bases lay between the germline ends. The V gene's germline CDR1 is SGHDN and CDR2 FVKESK. The CDR3 coding sequence is TGTGCCAGCAGCCGAACACAGAACACCGGGGAGCTGTTTTTT. Translated: CASSRTQNTGELFF.

This clone was seen a handful of times. J is TRBJ1-1 and V is TRBV7-2; the match to TRBD1 covers 8 bases. The germline gives CDR1 SGHTA, CDR2 FQGNSA. This CDR3 has 15 residues. V trimming: 5 bases; J trimming: 2 bases; junction bases outside the gene matches: 7. The CDR3 spells CASSAPGQENTEAFF. DNA for the CDR3: TGTGCCAGCAGCGCCCCGGGACAGGAAAACACTGAAGCTTTCTTT. The full variable domain, in which reference TRBV7-2 and TRBJ1-1 provide the parts outside the CDR3, is GAGVSQSPSNKVTEKGKDVELRCDPISGHTALYWYRQSLGQGLEFLIYFQGNSAPDKSGLPSDRFSAERTGGSVSTLTIQRTQQEDSAVYLCASSAPGQENTEAFFGQGTRLTVV.

The chain employs TRBV29-1 and TRBJ2-7; TRBD2 aligns across 8 bases. The germline V gene has CDR1 SQVTM and CDR2 ANQGSEA. The junction had 8 bases not matched to a gene; V was cut back by 4 bases and J by 3 bases. The CDR3 has 14 amino acids. The DNA of the CDR3 is TGCAGCGTTGGCCACGGGGGGGCCCTCTACGAGCAGTACTTC. It translates to CSVGHGGALYEQYF.

V gene TRBV28 combines with J gene TRBJ1-5, with D possibly matching TRBD1 (5 bases). The length of the CDR3 is 14 residues. Germline V gives CDR1 MDHEN, CDR2 SYDVKM. Trimming removed 4 bases from V and 6 bases from J, with 13 bases in between. Here the CDR3 DNA reads TGTGCCAGCAGTTCCACAGGTCCTCTTCAGCCCCAGCATTTT. This sequence encodes CASSSTGPLQPQHF.

A few counts support this clone. V and J are TRBV7-9 and TRBJ2-2; D uncertain. V shed 8 bases and J shed 7 bases, with 8 bases lying between them. The CDR3 has 11 amino acids. Germline CDR1 reads SEHNR; CDR2 reads FQNEAQ (reference sequence). CDR3 protein: CASAVYGELFF. The CDR3 DNA reads TGTGCCAGCGCGGTTTACGGGGAGCTGTTTTTT.

This chain links TRBV10-2 with TRBJ2-1; 7 bases match TRBD2. Looked up from germline, CDR1 is WSHSY and CDR2 is SAAADI. This CDR3 spans 14 amino acids. V lost 7 bases, J lost 0 bases, and 3 bases stayed unmatched. CDR3 bases: TGCGCCAGCATAGCGGGCGTCTCCTACAATGAGCAGTTCTTC. As protein: CASIAGVSYNEQFF.

This rearrangement joins TRBV11-2 to TRBJ2-2, with D unresolved. Germline V gene data show CDR1 as SGHAT and CDR2 as FQNNGV. The CDR3 extends over 13 amino acids. V shed 4 bases and J shed 2 bases, with 5 bases lying between them. CDR3 amino acids: CASSSTNTGELFF. The DNA for the CDR3 is TGTGCCAGCAGCTCAACTAACACCGGGGAGCTGTTTTTT.

This clone has a single count. The V call is TRBV7-9, the J call TRBJ1-1; D might be TRBD1 (6 bases). The germline V and J ends were trimmed by 3 bases and 0 bases, with 17 bases remaining between them. Germline-derived CDR1 and CDR2 are SEHNR and FQNEAQ (reference sequence). This CDR3 is built from 17 residues. In DNA form, the CDR3 reads TGTGCCAGCAGCTTTCCCCGGGGGGGCACCATGAACACTGAAGCTTTCTTT. Its translation is CASSFPRGGTMNTEAFF. The entire variable domain, with the rest obtained from reference TRBV7-9 and TRBJ1-1, is as follows: DTGVSQNPRHKITKRGQNVTFRCDPISEHNRLYWYRQTLGQGPEFLTYFQNEAQLEKSRLLSDRFSAERPKGSFSTLEIQRTEQGDSAMYLCASSFPRGGTMNTEAFFGQGTRLTVV.

This chain links TRBV5-1 with TRBJ2-5; D unresolved. The CDR3 covers 13 residues. Trimming shortened V by 1 base and J by 5 bases, and 9 bases separated the two germline ends. Germline V gives CDR1 SGHRS, CDR2 YFSETQ. The CDR3 nucleotides read TGCGCCAGCAGCTTGAGGCTCCGGGAGACCCAGTACTTC. Translation: CASSLRLRETQYF.

This chain uses TRBV7-9 with TRBJ2-1, with TRBD2 matching 7 bases. Germline CDR1 reads SEHNR; CDR2 reads FQNEAQ (reference sequence). The CDR3 extends over 17 amino acids. J lost 7 bases, V lost 5 bases, and 17 bases had no gene match. The CDR3 coding sequence is TGTGCCAGCAGCCTCTTGCGGGAGCGACCCCCGGGGAATGAGCAGTTCTTC. As protein: CASSLLRERPPGNEQFF. Looking up the rest from reference TRBV7-9 and TRBJ2-1 gives the full variable domain: DTGVSQNPRHKITKRGQNVTFRCDPISEHNRLYWYRQTLGQGPEFLTYFQNEAQLEKSRLLSDRFSAERPKGSFSTLEIQRTEQGDSAMYLCASSLLRERPPGNEQFFGPGTRLTVL.

In its sample, this clone was seen once. The chain carries TRBV27 and TRBJ1-6; D not resolved. V was shortened by 0 bases and J by 6 bases, with 9 bases between the two germline ends. CDR1 is MNHEY and CDR2 is SMNVEV in the germline V gene (reference sequence). CDR3 length: 15 residues. CDR3 nucleotides: TGTGCCAGCAGTTTATCTGTTGTGGGTAATTCACCCCTCCACTTT. Protein: CASSLSVVGNSPLHF.

The genes are TRBV30 and TRBJ2-6, with D unresolved. The CDR3 runs to 17 residues. V was cut by 1 base and J by 0 bases, with 13 bases left in between. Germline CDR1 reads GTSNPN; CDR2 reads SVGIG (reference sequence). The CDR3 protein is CAWSGPLALSGANVLTF. The DNA of the CDR3 is TGTGCCTGGAGTGGTCCGTTGGCTCTCTCTGGGGCCAACGTCCTGACTTTC.

The V call is TRBV11-2, the J call TRBJ2-2; D gene unclear. V was trimmed by 0 bases and J by 10 bases, leaving 12 bases between them. The CDR3 runs 14 residues. The germline V gene encodes CDR1 SGHAT and CDR2 FQNNGV. The CDR3 DNA reads as TGTGCCAGCAGCTTAGATCAGACGGTAGCGGAGCTGTTTTTT. Its protein product is CASSLDQTVAELFF.

This clone was observed at least ten times. In DNA, the CDR3 is TGTGCCAGCAGCGTACAAGCAACTAATGAAAAACTGTTTTTT. Translated: CASSVQATNEKLFF. This sequence joins TRBV9 and TRBJ1-4; D is uncertain. This CDR3 is 14 amino acids long. Germline V gene lookup returns CDR1 SGDLS and CDR2 YYNGEE. V lost 1 base to trimming and J lost 0 bases, with 4 bases between them.

V gene TRBV4-2 combines with J gene TRBJ1-1; D gene uncertain. Trimming removed 0 bases from V and 0 bases from J, with 8 bases in between. Germline V gene lookup returns CDR1 LGHNA and CDR2 YNFKEQ. The CDR3 is 15 amino acids. The CDR3: CASSQDGRLNTEAFF. Written as DNA, the CDR3 is TGTGCCAGCAGCCAAGATGGCAGGCTGAACACTGAAGCTTTCTTT.

The V and J genes are TRBV15 and TRBJ2-1, with 7 bases that match TRBD2. After removal of 3 bases from V and 11 bases from J, the junction contained 4 bases not matched to a gene. Germline V CDR1 and CDR2: LNHNV, YYDKDF (reference sequence). The CDR3 runs 12 residues. In nucleotides, the CDR3 is TGTGCCACCAGCAGTGGGGGGGAGAAGCAGTTCTTC. Translated, it gives CATSSGGEKQFF.

V and J are TRBV30 and TRBJ2-7; 7 bases align to TRBD1. This CDR3 region has 14 residues. Germline V CDR1 and CDR2: GTSNPN, SVGIG (reference sequence). Trimming at V came to 3 bases and at J to 3 bases, leaving 8 bases not matched to a gene. The CDR3 is CAWSLGQPGYEQYF. The CDR3 DNA is TGTGCCTGGAGCCTGGGACAGCCTGGCTACGAGCAGTACTTC.

The gene calls are TRBV7-2 and TRBJ2-2, with 7 bases lining up with TRBD1. The CDR3 sequence is 16 residues long. Germline lookup yields CDR1 SGHTA and CDR2 FQGNSA. V gave up 5 bases and J gave up 5 bases; unmatched junction bases: 11. CDR3 nucleotide sequence: TGTGCCAGCAGCCCCAGAGGGGGCCGGGGTACCGGGGAGCTGTTTTTT. This sequence encodes CASSPRGGRGTGELFF.

The CDR3 coding sequence is TGTGCCAGCAGTTCCCTAGTGGTTATTGGGACCGTCTATGGCTACACCTTC. Translated: CASSSLVVIGTVYGYTF. The gene calls are TRBV28 and TRBJ1-2; D might be TRBD1 (5 bases). Deletions cut 4 bases from V and 4 bases from J, with 22 bases between. There are 17 residues in the CDR3. The germline CDR1 and CDR2 sequences are MDHEN and SYDVKM.

V usage is TRBV5-1 and J usage is TRBJ2-7, with 11 nucleotides matching TRBD1. V was clipped by 2 bases and J by 3 bases; unmatched bases: 7. The CDR3 runs 16 residues. CDR1 and CDR2 from the germline V gene are SGHRS and YFSETQ. The CDR3 nucleotides are TGCGCCAGCAGCTTAACCTCCGGGACAGGGGGCTACGAGCAGTACTTC. It yields the protein CASSLTSGTGGYEQYF. Supplemented by reference TRBV5-1 and TRBJ2-7, the full variable domain reads KAGVTQTPRYLIKTRGQQVTLSCSPISGHRSVSWYQQTPGQGLQFLFEYFSETQRNKGNFPGRFSGRQFSNSRSEMNVSTLELGDSALYLCASSLTSGTGGYEQYFGPGTRLTVT.